These T cell receptor beta chains were read from a single sample in a study of identifying expanded T cells in peripheral blood. The method was immunoSEQ multiplex PCR; TCRdb's version includes in-frame clones alone and lacks a portion of them. The sample comprises 55,000 to 75,000 clones, 70% to 90% of which are singletons, and just over 4.5% rests with the top ten. Sequenced input: blood. The receptors shown here come from a person aged 18 to 75 in good health. Each CDR3 is given with its conserved first and last residue. D genes are given only for firm matches. The size field is filled for only some rows; it gives once, few, many or a size class.

D gene,V gene,J gene,clone size,CDR3 DNA,CDR3 protein
-,TRBV4-1,TRBJ1-2,-,TGCGCCAGCAGCCCGAAGACAGAAGCTAACTATGGCTACACCTTC,CASSPKTEANYGYTF
-,TRBV2,TRBJ2-1,-,TGTGCCAGCAGAAAGGGGTATGAGCAGTTCTTC,CASRKGYEQFF
TRBD2,TRBV4-3,TRBJ2-3,once,TGCGCCAGCAGCCAAGATTTGGGCAGTCCTAGCGGGGGGGCCACAGATACGCAGTATTTT,CASSQDLGSPSGGATDTQYF
-,TRBV5-5,TRBJ2-7,once,TGTGCCAGCAGCGGTGGAGTGGGGGCTCGGACCTACGAGCAGTACTTC,CASSGGVGARTYEQYF
-,TRBV30,TRBJ2-6,-,TGTGCCTGGAGTGTACACAGGGGAGGGTCTGGGGCCAACGTCCTGACTTTC,CAWSVHRGGSGANVLTF
-,TRBV27,TRBJ2-5,-,TGTGCCAGCAGTTTCCAGGGGGGAGAGACCCAGTACTTC,CASSFQGGETQYF
TRBD1,TRBV19,TRBJ1-1,-,TGTGCCAGTAGTATAGTAGAGGGGACAGGGGAGACTGAAGCTTTCTTT,CASSIVEGTGETEAFF
-,TRBV9,TRBJ1-1,-,TGTGCCAGCAGCGTAGCGGCAGGGGTTGAAGCTTTCTTT,CASSVAAGVEAFF
-,TRBV6-1,TRBJ2-3,-,TGTGCCAGCAGTCGACTACCTAGCACAGATACGCAGTATTTT,CASSRLPSTDTQYF
-,TRBV7-9,TRBJ2-7,-,TGTGCCAGCAGCCCCGCCTTTGGCCTCGAGCAGTACTTC,CASSPAFGLEQYF
TRBD1,TRBV27,TRBJ2-7,-,TGTGCCAGCAGTTTACTTGGGGACAGAAGATCCTACGAGCAGTACTTC,CASSLLGDRRSYEQYF
TRBD1,TRBV5-1,TRBJ2-2,-,TGCGCCAGCAGCTTGGGTCCAACAGGGGGCACCACCGGGGAGCTGTTTTTT,CASSLGPTGGTTGELFF
-,TRBV7-2,TRBJ1-4,-,TGTGCCAGCAGCCGCCCGGCTGAAAGCCTGTTTTTT,CASSRPAESLFF
-,TRBV4-1,TRBJ2-2,-,TGCGCCAGCAGCCAAGGAGAAGTCGGGAACACCGGGGAGCTGTTTTTT,CASSQGEVGNTGELFF
TRBD2,TRBV10-2,TRBJ2-1,-,TGCGCCAGCAGTACATACGGGACTAGCGGGAGGGCTCTCGTCGGAAATGAGCAGTTCTTC,CASSTYGTSGRALVGNEQFF
-,TRBV28,TRBJ2-7,-,TGTGCCAGCAGCTACTCCTACGAGCAGTACTTC,CASSYSYEQYF
-,TRBV27,TRBJ2-2,-,TGTGCCAGCAGAGGCGGGGAGCTGTTTTTT,CASRGGELFF
-,TRBV6-1,TRBJ2-6,-,TGTGCCAGCGGGGAAGACTCTGGGGCCAACGTCCTGACTTTC,CASGEDSGANVLTF
TRBD1,TRBV6-1,TRBJ2-3,-,TGTGCCAGCAGCTCCGGGACAGACGACACAGATACGCAGTATTTT,CASSSGTDDTDTQYF
-,TRBV11-3,TRBJ2-2,-,TGTGCCAGCAGCTTCTACACGGGCGGGGAGCTGTTTTTT,CASSFYTGGELFF
-,TRBV5-1,TRBJ1-3,-,TGCGCCAGCAGCTTGAGGGACCCTTCTCGGAATCCCATATATTTT,CASSLRDPSRNPIYF
TRBD2,TRBV28,TRBJ2-1,-,TGTGCCAGCAACCTAGGGACTACGACCTACAATGAGCAGTTCTTC,CASNLGTTTYNEQFF
-,TRBV5-4,TRBJ2-1,-,TGTGCCAGCAGCTCTAGCGCTGCTAATGAGCAGTTCTTC,CASSSSAANEQFF
-,TRBV6-6,TRBJ2-7,-,TGTGCCAGCAGTTACTCTGGGGAAAGCTACGAGCAGTACTTC,CASSYSGESYEQYF
-,TRBV7-9,TRBJ2-5,-,TGTGCCAGCAGCTTAGGTGCGGGGGCAAGGGAGCAAGAGACCCAGTACTTC,CASSLGAGAREQETQYF
-,TRBV5-1,TRBJ1-1,-,TGCGCCAGCAGCTTGGGTCCGGGATTGACTGAAGCTTTCTTT,CASSLGPGLTEAFF
-,TRBV25-1,TRBJ2-1,-,TGTGCCAGCAGTGACACGACAGATCTCCTACAATTTGCGCAGTTCTTC,CASSDTTDLLQFAQFF
-,TRBV15,TRBJ2-7,-,TGTGCCACCAGCAGAGAAAGAGGCTACGAGCAGTACTTC,CATSRERGYEQYF
TRBD1,TRBV4-2,TRBJ1-2,-,TGTGCCAGCAGCCAAGCAGTCAAGGACAGGGGGTTGAGTGGCTACACCTTC,CASSQAVKDRGLSGYTF
TRBD2,TRBV7-9,TRBJ2-1,-,TGTGCCAGCAGCTCCCTTGGACTAGCGGGGGGGAACAATGAGCAGTTCTTC,CASSSLGLAGGNNEQFF
TRBD1,TRBV19,TRBJ2-1,medium-sized,TGTGCCAGTACACACTCCCTGGACAGGGCCTCCTACAATGAGCAGTTCTTC,CASTHSLDRASYNEQFF
-,TRBV10-1,TRBJ2-1,once,TGCGCCAGCAGTGAGTCACTAGAATACAATGAGCAGTTCTTC,CASSESLEYNEQFF